The next 25 T cell receptor beta chains were all read from a single sample in a study of CD8+ T cells in alopecia areata (dated by TCRdb to 2016 to 2019). Library prep was done by the immunoSEQ multiplex PCR assay. To provide template for TCR sequencing, every sample had RNA extracted and reverse transcribed into cDNA. In TCRdb, the immuneACCESS table is reduced to in-frame sequences with V and J assigned. These tables do not hold every clone; where another copy was compared, an unresolved V gene accounts for under half, and the others remain unexplained. The table for this sample lists 150,000 or so clones; around 57% of them were counted only once. Of the sample, 4% to 5.5% falls within the top ten clones. The sample was CD4+ T cells sorted from blood. The source is a human donor in good health.

This clone was observed a handful of times. This chain links TRBV4-1 with TRBJ1-2; D uncertain. From germline, CDR1 is MGHRA and CDR2 YSYEKL. The CDR3 covers 14 residues. V lost 0 bases to trimming and J lost 8 bases, with 13 bases between them. CDR3 sequence: CASSQDRQAQGYTF. CDR3 DNA sequence: TGCGCCAGCAGCCAAGATAGGCAGGCACAGGGCTACACCTTC.

The rearrangement joins TRBV4-1 to TRBJ2-3; D not resolved. There are 15 residues in the CDR3. Trimming left V 5 bases short and J 2 bases short, with 14 bases between. Germline-derived CDR1 and CDR2 are MGHRA and YSYEKL. The CDR3 is CASSFQGRYTDTQYF. CDR3 coding DNA: TGCGCCAGCAGCTTTCAAGGAAGGTACACAGATACGCAGTATTTT.

This clone showed up just a few times. The chain is built from TRBV30 and TRBJ2-7; D unresolved. This CDR3 contains 13 residues. The V gene's germline CDR1 is GTSNPN and CDR2 SVGIG (reference sequence). V was pared by 2 bases and J by 0 bases, with 8 bases between. As DNA, the CDR3 is TGTGCCTGGAGTATGGGGATCTCCTACGAGCAGTACTTC. It encodes CAWSMGISYEQYF.

This clone showed up just a few times. J is TRBJ1-3 and V is TRBV2; D ambiguous. Between the trimmed V and J ends, which lost 2 bases and 5 bases, there was a span of 1 base. The germline V gene encodes CDR1 SNHLY and CDR2 FYNNEI. CDR3 length: 11 amino acids. As DNA, the CDR3 is TGTGCCAGCAGTGAAAGAAACACCATATATTTT. The encoded protein is CASSERNTIYF.

This clone was counted between two and nine times. The V call is TRBV29-1, the J call TRBJ2-7; the D gene could be TRBD1 or TRBD2 (5 bases each). V was pared by 3 bases and J by 3 bases, with 12 bases between. Looked up from germline, CDR1 is SQVTM and CDR2 is ANQGSEA. This CDR3 contains 13 residues. Written as DNA, the CDR3 is TGCAGCGTTGACTCCGACAGCGGCTACGAGCAGTACTTC. Translation gives CSVDSDSGYEQYF.

The chain carries TRBV29-1 and TRBJ2-5, with unresolved D. Germline CDR1 is SQVTM and CDR2 is ANQGSEA. This CDR3 comprises 8 residues. Between the trimmed V and J ends, which lost 4 bases and 7 bases, there was a span of 1 base. CDR3: CSVGTQYF. In nucleotides, the CDR3 is TGCAGCGTTGGGACCCAGTACTTC.

The rearrangement links TRBV29-1 to TRBJ2-1; the D gene is possibly TRBD2 (5 bases). The CDR3 has 16 amino acids. V lost 1 base to trimming and J lost 0 bases, with 13 bases between them. In germline, CDR1 is SQVTM, CDR2 ANQGSEA. The CDR3 DNA follows: TGCAGCGTTGAAGGGCAGGCCCGGGGCTCCTACAATGAGCAGTTCTTC. This gives the protein CSVEGQARGSYNEQFF.

This clone turned up a few times. This chain joins TRBV2 and TRBJ2-5, with 10 bases fitting TRBD2. This CDR3 region has 14 residues. Germline V CDR1 and CDR2: SNHLY, FYNNEI. The J segment lost 5 bases and the V segment lost 6 bases, leaving 6 bases of the junction unmatched. The CDR3 coding sequence is TGTGCCAGCAGCTGGTCTAGCGGGAGCGAGACCCAGTACTTC. It yields the protein CASSWSSGSETQYF.

This sequence joins TRBV25-1 and TRBJ1-2, with 10 bases matching TRBD1. This CDR3 region has 16 residues. Germline CDR1 MGHDK, CDR2 SYGVNS. J gave up 4 bases and V 4 bases, and 9 bases lay outside the gene matches. Written as DNA, the CDR3 is TGTGCCAGCAGTGGCATCCGACAGGGGGCGGGCTATGGCTACACCTTC. It encodes CASSGIRQGAGYGYTF.

The J gene is TRBJ1-1, the V gene TRBV14; the D gene is possibly TRBD1 (6 bases). CDR3 length equals 13 residues. CDR1 is SGHDN, CDR2 FVKESK, per germline. V was pared by 6 bases and J by 3 bases, with 11 bases between. This CDR3 is CASRLQGYTEAFF. In nucleotides, the CDR3 is TGTGCCAGCAGACTTCAGGGGTACACTGAAGCTTTCTTT.

The chain recombines TRBV7-9 with TRBJ2-1, with a tentative D call TRBD1 (5 bases). CDR3 length: 12 amino acids. The ends were cut back, 4 bases at V and 7 bases at J, with 8 bases in the middle. Germline-derived CDR1 and CDR2 are SEHNR and FQNEAQ (reference sequence). CDR3 amino acids: CASSWAGNEQFF. For the CDR3, the DNA is TGTGCCAGCAGCTGGGCAGGGAATGAGCAGTTCTTC.

J is TRBJ1-5 and V is TRBV9; 7 bases map to TRBD1. In germline, CDR1 is SGDLS, CDR2 YYNGEE. Trimming removed 1 base from V and 6 bases from J; junction bases left unmatched: 1. The CDR3 consists of 13 residues. The CDR3 DNA reads TGTGCCAGCAGCGTACAGGGGGTTCAGCCCCAGCATTTT. Translated: CASSVQGVQPQHF.

The J gene is TRBJ1-2, the V gene TRBV27; 9 nucleotides line up with TRBD1. V lost 0 bases to trimming and J lost 4 bases; unmatched junction nucleotides: 9. The germline CDR1 and CDR2 sequences are MNHEY and SMNVEV (reference sequence). CDR3 length equals 17 residues. The CDR3 region is CASSLSGTGGAGYGYTF. Written as DNA, the CDR3 is TGTGCCAGCAGTTTATCGGGAACAGGGGGCGCGGGCTATGGCTACACCTTC.

This clone was seen a handful of times. V usage is TRBV5-1 and J usage is TRBJ2-6; D is unclear. The CDR3 totals 19 residues. Germline-derived CDR1 and CDR2 are SGHRS and YFSETQ. Trimming shortened V by 0 bases and J by 0 bases, and 16 bases separated the two germline ends. CDR3 loop: CASSLDGQVPSSGANVLTF. CDR3 nucleotide sequence: TGCGCCAGCAGCTTGGATGGGCAGGTGCCCTCCTCTGGGGCCAACGTCCTGACTTTC.

J is TRBJ2-3 and V is TRBV30; D is unclear. The CDR3 is made up of 10 amino acids. The V end was cut by 0 bases, the J end by 6 bases, with 1 base between. Germline assignment: CDR1 GTSNPN and CDR2 SVGIG (reference sequence). CDR3 nucleotides: TGTGCCTGGAGTGTGGATACGCAGTATTTT. Translating it yields CAWSVDTQYF.

This clone has just one count. CDR3 loop: CSVTGQGGMNTEAFF. The CDR3 DNA reads as TGCAGCGTTACCGGACAGGGTGGAATGAACACTGAAGCTTTCTTT. The chain combines TRBV29-1 with TRBJ1-1; TRBD1 matches 8 bases. The CDR3 extends over 15 amino acids. Germline trimming cut 5 bases from V and 0 bases from J; bases unmatched to any gene: 8. Per germline, CDR1 SQVTM and CDR2 ANQGSEA.

This clone appeared a few times. The rearrangement links TRBV10-3 to TRBJ2-7, with TRBD2 matching over 9 bases. Germline V gene lookup returns CDR1 ENHRY and CDR2 SYGVKD. V shed 10 bases, J shed 6 bases, and the junction held 7 bases outside the gene matches. The CDR3 spans 12 residues. CDR3 loop: CATIAGEGEQYF. As DNA, the CDR3 is TGTGCCACCATAGCGGGAGAAGGCGAGCAGTACTTC.

This chain joins TRBV2 and TRBJ2-2, with 7 positions matching TRBD2. The V segment lost 4 bases and the J segment 1 base; nucleotides outside the gene matches: 6. The CDR3 sequence is 16 residues long. The germline gives CDR1 SNHLY, CDR2 FYNNEI. CDR3 sequence: CASSVVPSGNTGELFF. CDR3 in DNA: TGTGCCAGCAGTGTGGTCCCTAGCGGGAACACCGGGGAGCTGTTTTTT.

There are a few counts of this clone. The chain joins TRBV29-1 to TRBJ2-7, with 12 bases that match TRBD2. The germline V gene encodes CDR1 SQVTM and CDR2 ANQGSEA. The CDR3 runs 12 residues. The junction had 1 base not matched to a gene; V was cut back by 3 bases and J by 7 bases. This chain's CDR3 is CSVDLAGGEQYF. The CDR3 region has the DNA TGCAGCGTTGACCTAGCGGGAGGGGAGCAGTACTTC.

The chain couples TRBV23-1 to TRBJ2-7, with 8 bases matching TRBD2. TRBV23-1 is noted as an ORF with a role that remains uncertain. J gave up 6 bases and V 0 bases, and 10 bases lay outside the gene matches. The CDR3 sequence is 16 residues long. The CDR3 loop reads CASSQSDQREPSEQYF. The CDR3 DNA reads TGCGCCAGCAGTCAATCGGACCAGCGGGAGCCGAGCGAGCAGTACTTC.

The genes are TRBV5-6 and TRBJ2-2; TRBD1 or TRBD2 may be the D gene (5 bases each). Trimming removed 0 bases at V and 4 bases at J, with 16 bases between. This CDR3 is 17 amino acids long. Germline CDR1 reads SGHDT; CDR2 reads YYEEEE. CDR3 loop: CASSLGRDPSFTGELFF. CDR3 in DNA: TGTGCCAGCAGCTTGGGAAGGGACCCGTCGTTCACCGGGGAGCTGTTTTTT.

The chain recombines TRBV29-1 with TRBJ1-2, with D possibly TRBD1 on 5 matching bases. V gave up 1 base and J gave up 6 bases, with 12 bases separating them. This CDR3 region has 13 residues. CDR1 SQVTM and CDR2 ANQGSEA come from the germline V gene. DNA of the CDR3: TGCAGCGTTGAAGGCAACAGGTTAAATGGCTACACCTTC. Amino acids: CSVEGNRLNGYTF.

This chain joins TRBV25-1 and TRBJ1-5, with no clear D. The germline CDR1 and CDR2 sequences are MGHDK and SYGVNS. CDR3 length equals 12 residues. The V gene lost 2 bases and the J gene lost 4 bases, with 3 bases spanning the gap. The CDR3 region has the DNA TGTGCCAGCAGTGAAGGGAATCAGCCCCAGCATTTT. Residues: CASSEGNQPQHF.

The rearrangement uses TRBV4-1 and TRBJ2-1; 10 nucleotides align to TRBD2. CDR3 length equals 17 residues. The germline CDR1 and CDR2 sequences are MGHRA and YSYEKL. V was clipped by 1 base and J by 5 bases; unmatched bases: 8. Here the CDR3 reads CASSQGLLGTSDNEQFF. The CDR3 coding sequence is TGCGCCAGCAGCCAAGGGCTTCTTGGGACTAGCGACAATGAGCAGTTCTTC.

The V call is TRBV5-1, the J call TRBJ2-5, with D perhaps TRBD1 (6 bases). Germline CDR1 reads SGHRS; CDR2 reads YFSETQ. This CDR3 has 16 amino acids. V dropped 0 bases and J dropped 2 bases, with 14 bases sitting between them. The CDR3, as DNA: TGCGCCAGCAGCTTGGGGGACACAGGAGTTCAAGAGACCCAGTACTTC. Translation gives CASSLGDTGVQETQYF.